These 30 T cell receptor beta chains came from one sample sequenced in a study of blood T cell repertoires in COVID-19. Sequencing was performed with immunoSEQ multiplex PCR; in TCRdb, only in-frame clones are kept and a portion is missing. This sample has 150,000 to 200,000 clones, with 83% found just once. Sequenced material: PBMCs or T cells enriched from blood (not recorded which). These TCRs come from a woman aged 45-65 years in a cohort exposed to, infected with or recovered from COVID-19 (not recorded which).

The J gene is TRBJ1-1, the V gene TRBV6-2 or TRBV6-3, with 7 bases aligning to TRBD1. The CDR3 is 16 residues long. In germline, CDR1 is MNHEY, CDR2 SVGEGT. Trimming took 2 bases from V and 6 from J; bases not matched to a gene: 12. The CDR3 nucleotides read TGTGCCAGCAGTTACGTCAGGGGGAGAGTTGGTGCTGAAGCTTTCTTT. It is translated as CASSYVRGRVGAEAFF.

This sequence joins TRBV7-2 and TRBJ1-2; possible D gene TRBD1, 5 bases. Trimming left V 4 bases short and J 4 bases short, with 19 bases between. Germline V gives CDR1 SGHTA, CDR2 FQGNSA. This CDR3 comprises 16 residues. The CDR3 region has the DNA TGTGCCAGCAGCTCAGGACGCCCGGGGGGAATCTATGGCTACACCTTC. This gives the protein CASSSGRPGGIYGYTF.

The genes are TRBV28 and TRBJ1-1, with D perhaps TRBD1 (6 bases). V lost 7 bases and J 1 base, leaving 13 bases between the germline ends. The CDR3 runs 14 residues. Germline CDR1 and CDR2: MDHEN and SYDVKM. The CDR3 loop reads CASINRVGNTEAFF. DNA of the CDR3: TGTGCCAGCATAAACAGGGTCGGGAACACTGAAGCTTTCTTT.

The chain employs TRBV5-4 and TRBJ2-1; TRBD1 matches at 8 bases. Per the germline V gene, CDR1 is SGHNT and CDR2 is YYREEE (reference sequence). After removal of 3 bases from V and 4 bases from J, the junction contained 9 bases not matched to a gene. CDR3 length equals 16 residues. The CDR3 DNA is TGTGCCAGCAGCTGGGGTGGGACAGGTCCTTACAATGAGCAGTTCTTC. Residues: CASSWGGTGPYNEQFF.

This sequence joins TRBV5-5 and TRBJ1-4; TRBD1 is a possible D gene (6 bases). V lost 4 bases to trimming and J lost 8 bases, with 21 bases between them. Germline loops: CDR1 SGHKS, CDR2 YYEKEE (reference sequence). The CDR3 sequence is 16 residues long. The CDR3 DNA follows: TGTGCCAGCAGCAGTACCCCCACAGGGCTGGGAGAAAAACTGTTTTTT. As protein: CASSSTPTGLGEKLFF.

This clone was observed once. The genes are TRBV6-6 and TRBJ2-1; TRBD2 is a possible D gene (5 bases). The CDR3 contains 16 residues. From germline, CDR1 is MNHNY and CDR2 SVGAGI (reference sequence). Deletions cut 5 bases from V and 0 bases from J, with 14 bases between. The CDR3 DNA reads TGTGCCAGCAGTCGTATAGCGCCGAGCTCCTACAATGAGCAGTTCTTC. This sequence encodes CASSRIAPSSYNEQFF.

A note on this clone: This specimen includes other DNA sequences encoding the same CDR3. The CDR3 region is CASSEARGAGQPQHF. CDR3 coding DNA: TGTGCCAGCAGTGAAGCGCGTGGGGCCGGCCAGCCCCAGCATTTT. The chain joins TRBV2 to TRBJ1-5, with D possibly being TRBD1 (5 bases). The germline CDR1 and CDR2 sequences are SNHLY and FYNNEI. The CDR3 loop spans 15 amino acids. V was clipped by 0 bases and J by 7 bases, with 13 bases between them.

This chain connects TRBV18 to TRBJ2-2; D possibly corresponds to TRBD1 (6 bases). The CDR3 consists of 15 residues. The germline V gene has CDR1 KGHSH and CDR2 LQKENI. Trimming stripped 0 bases from V and 8 bases from J, with 13 bases between. The CDR3 protein is CASSPPVGASGELFF. The CDR3 coding sequence is TGTGCCAGCTCACCACCCGTGGGGGCTTCTGGGGAGCTGTTTTTT.

V and J are TRBV6-1 and TRBJ2-7; 7 positions match TRBD1. With V trimmed by 4 bases and J by 0 bases, 9 bases remained unmatched. This CDR3 has 16 amino acids. CDR1 is MNHNS and CDR2 is SASEGT in the germline V gene. The CDR3 DNA is TGTGCCAGCAGTGTTTATCCCGGGACAGCCTCCTACGAGCAGTACTTC. Translated, it gives CASSVYPGTASYEQYF.

The chain carries TRBV12-5 and TRBJ2-5, with D maybe TRBD2 (5 bases). The germline gives CDR1 LGHNT, CDR2 FRNRAP. The CDR3 runs to 13 residues. The V end lost 3 bases, the J end lost 4 bases, and 9 bases lay between the germline ends. In DNA form, the CDR3 reads TGTGCTAGTGGTTTTTTAGGAGGAGAGACCCAGTACTTC. Translating gives CASGFLGGETQYF. Full variable domain (missing parts from reference TRBV12-5 and TRBJ2-5): DARVTQTPRHKVTEMGQEVTMRCQPILGHNTVFWYRQTMMQGLELLAYFRNRAPLDDSGMPKDRFSAEMPDATLATLKIQPSEPRDSAVYFCASGFLGGETQYFGPGTRLLVL.

This chain uses TRBV6-5 with TRBJ2-3, with 10 bases fitting TRBD2. In germline, CDR1 is MNHEY, CDR2 SVGAGI. The CDR3 is made up of 14 amino acids. V was clipped by 7 bases and J by 3 bases; unmatched bases: 4. The CDR3: CASMLAGVTDTQYF. In DNA form, the CDR3 reads TGTGCCAGCATGCTAGCGGGAGTGACAGATACGCAGTATTTT.

The rearrangement uses TRBV7-8 and TRBJ1-1; D not resolved. The CDR3 has 14 residues. V was shortened by 4 bases and J by 1 base, with 10 bases between the two germline ends. Germline V lookup: CDR1 SGHVS, CDR2 FQNEAQ. The CDR3 reads CASSSFAENTEAFF. CDR3 nucleotide sequence: TGTGCCAGCAGCTCGTTTGCGGAGAACACTGAAGCTTTCTTT.

CDR3 region: CASSRGINYGYTF. The CDR3 bases are TGTGCCAGCAGTAGGGGGATAAACTATGGCTACACCTTC. This chain connects TRBV28 to TRBJ1-2, with D possibly being TRBD1 (6 bases). Germline V gives CDR1 MDHEN, CDR2 SYDVKM. V was trimmed by 5 bases and J by 2 bases, leaving 9 bases between them. CDR3 length: 13 amino acids.

This chain joins TRBV28 and TRBJ2-7; maybe TRBD2 (5 bases). CDR3 length: 16 amino acids. CDR1 is MDHEN, CDR2 SYDVKM, per germline. The V and J ends lost 4 bases and 0 bases respectively, with 16 bases between them. The CDR3 is CASSSSSLRSSYEQYF. The CDR3 DNA reads as TGTGCCAGCAGTTCTAGCAGCCTACGGAGCTCCTACGAGCAGTACTTC.

The table lists this clone with a count of one. The genes are TRBV5-8 and TRBJ1-2; TRBD1 might be the D (6 bases). Trimming took off 3 bases at V and 3 bases at J, with 12 bases between the two ends. Germline V gene sequence: CDR1 SGHTS, CDR2 YDEGEE. CDR3 size: 14 residues. CDR3 residues: CASSWDIRDYGYTF. The CDR3 bases are TGTGCCAGCAGCTGGGACATCCGAGACTATGGCTACACCTTC.

In this sample, this clone turned up once. The J gene is TRBJ2-3, the V gene TRBV9; maybe TRBD2 (6 bases). The CDR3 extends over 17 amino acids. The germline V gene encodes CDR1 SGDLS and CDR2 YYNGEE. The V end was cut by 0 bases, the J end by 1 base, with 15 bases between. In nucleotides, the CDR3 is TGTGCCAGCAGCGTAGTAGGAGGGGAGTTCGGCACAGATACGCAGTATTTT. This encodes CASSVVGGEFGTDTQYF.

About this clone itself: Relative to the germline gene, one junction end is altered; a read error may explain this. J is TRBJ2-7 and V is TRBV3-1 (or the pseudogene TRBV3-2); D not certain. Germline V gene sequence: CDR1 LGHDT, CDR2 YNNKEL (reference sequence). The CDR3 totals 15 residues. The CDR3 region is CASSQDLQVSHEQYF. CDR3 sequence (DNA): TGTGCCAGCAGCCAAGATCTCCAGGTCTCCCACGAGCAGTACTTC.

This clone has only a few counts. The rearrangement joins TRBV14 to TRBJ2-7; possibly TRBD1 for D (6 bases). The V end was cut by 1 base, the J end by 6 bases, with 25 bases between. Germline V gene lookup returns CDR1 SGHDN and CDR2 FVKESK. The CDR3 spans 18 residues. The CDR3 reads CASSQALSPLALDSEQYF. The DNA of the CDR3 is TGTGCCAGCAGCCAAGCCCTAAGCCCCCTGGCCTTGGACAGCGAGCAGTACTTC.

The chain links TRBV7-2 to TRBJ1-1, with unresolved D. The CDR3 sequence is 13 residues long. V gave up 3 bases and J gave up 4 bases, with 9 bases separating them. CDR1 is SGHTA and CDR2 is FQGNSA in the germline V gene. Here the CDR3 reads CASSFGGGTEAFF. The CDR3 bases are TGTGCCAGCAGCTTCGGTGGAGGCACTGAAGCTTTCTTT.

The chain couples TRBV28 to TRBJ2-5; 7 bases are a match to TRBD1. The J segment lost 4 bases and the V segment lost 3 bases, leaving 14 bases of the junction unmatched. Germline V gene lookup returns CDR1 MDHEN and CDR2 SYDVKM. CDR3 length equals 17 residues. The CDR3 region is CASSFYYEGAAGETQYF. CDR3 DNA sequence: TGTGCCAGCAGTTTTTATTATGAGGGGGCGGCAGGAGAGACCCAGTACTTC.

The chain has TRBV6-6 and TRBJ2-5; no definite D call. Germline V CDR1 and CDR2: MNHNY, SVGAGI (reference sequence). The CDR3 covers 16 residues. Between the trimmed V and J ends, which lost 0 bases and 1 base, there was a span of 12 bases. CDR3 nucleotide sequence: TGTGCCAGCAGTTACTCCCGGAGTGGCGGCCAAGAGACCCAGTACTTC. Translated: CASSYSRSGGQETQYF.

This clone was detected only once. This chain joins TRBV28 and TRBJ1-5; 7 nucleotides align to TRBD1. J lost 0 bases, V lost 6 bases, and 5 bases had no gene match. The germline V gene encodes CDR1 MDHEN and CDR2 SYDVKM. CDR3 size: 15 residues. The CDR3 coding sequence is TGTGCCAGCAGCTGGGGGACAGATAGCAATCAGCCCCAGCATTTT. Its protein is CASSWGTDSNQPQHF.

The chain couples TRBV7-2 to TRBJ1-4; tentatively, D is TRBD1 (5 bases). The V and J ends lost 5 bases and 7 bases respectively, with 5 bases between them. This CDR3 spans 11 amino acids. CDR1 is SGHTA and CDR2 is FQGNSA in the germline V gene. The CDR3 DNA sequence: TGTGCCAGCAGCCAGGGTGAAAAACTGTTTTTT. Protein sequence: CASSQGEKLFF. The full variable domain, completed using reference TRBV7-2 and TRBJ1-4, is GAGVSQSPSNKVTEKGKDVELRCDPISGHTALYWYRQSLGQGLEFLIYFQGNSAPDKSGLPSDRFSAERTGGSVSTLTIQRTQQEDSAVYLCASSQGEKLFFGSGTQLSVL.

The chain is built from TRBV5-1 and TRBJ1-6; D is unresolved. This CDR3 comprises 16 residues. V lost 0 bases to trimming and J lost 7 bases, with 14 bases between them. From germline, CDR1 is SGHRS and CDR2 YFSETQ. CDR3 in amino acids: CASSLERESRNSPLHF. CDR3 in DNA: TGCGCCAGCAGCTTGGAGAGGGAATCACGGAATTCACCCCTCCACTTT.

This clone was seen only a few times. The chain uses TRBV24-1 and TRBJ2-1; 16 nucleotides line up with TRBD2. V gave up 3 bases and J gave up 9 bases; unmatched junction bases: 7. Per germline, CDR1 KGHDR and CDR2 SFDVKD. The CDR3 consists of 17 residues. The CDR3 protein is CATSDGGTSGRAAEQFF. For the CDR3, the DNA is TGTGCCACCAGTGATGGAGGGACTAGCGGGAGGGCCGCTGAGCAGTTCTTC.

The chain links TRBV3-1 (or the pseudogene TRBV3-2) to TRBJ1-6; maybe TRBD1 (5 bases). The CDR3 is 15 amino acids. Trimming cost V 1 base and J 7 bases, with 11 bases left between them. Germline loops: CDR1 LGHDT, CDR2 YNNKEL (reference sequence). CDR3 nucleotides: TGTGCCAGCAGCCAAGTCACAGGAGGGAATTCACCCCTCCACTTT. This codes for CASSQVTGGNSPLHF.

The chain combines TRBV2 with TRBJ2-1, with 12 bases matching TRBD2. J was trimmed by 7 bases and V by 5 bases; bases with no gene match: 12. The CDR3 is 17 residues long. CDR1 is SNHLY and CDR2 is FYNNEI in the germline V gene. The CDR3 reads CASSLYRPSGRGNEQFF. DNA of the CDR3: TGTGCCAGCAGTCTCTACAGGCCTAGCGGGAGGGGAAATGAGCAGTTCTTC.

The chain joins TRBV5-1 to TRBJ2-2, with D possibly TRBD2 on 6 matching bases. Germline V CDR1 and CDR2: SGHRS, YFSETQ. CDR3 length: 16 amino acids. Trimming shortened V by 5 bases and J by 4 bases, and 18 bases separated the two germline ends. The CDR3 protein is CASSSHGSEGTGELFF. The CDR3 DNA reads TGCGCCAGCAGTTCCCACGGGAGCGAGGGCACCGGGGAGCTGTTTTTT.

V gene TRBV4-1 combines with J gene TRBJ2-5, with D maybe TRBD1 (6 bases). V lost 0 bases to trimming and J lost 2 bases, with 7 bases between them. CDR1 and CDR2 (germline): MGHRA, YSYEKL. This CDR3 is 14 amino acids long. This CDR3 reads CASSQDGQQETQYF. The CDR3 region has the DNA TGCGCCAGCAGCCAAGATGGACAGCAAGAGACCCAGTACTTC.

The chain employs TRBV10-3 and TRBJ2-2; possibly TRBD1 for D (5 bases). The germline gives CDR1 ENHRY, CDR2 SYGVKD. V lost 5 bases and J lost 6, with 13 bases in between. The CDR3 has 14 amino acids. CDR3 amino acids: CAISQIQVPGELFF. The CDR3 bases are TGTGCCATCAGTCAGATACAGGTACCCGGGGAGCTGTTTTTT.